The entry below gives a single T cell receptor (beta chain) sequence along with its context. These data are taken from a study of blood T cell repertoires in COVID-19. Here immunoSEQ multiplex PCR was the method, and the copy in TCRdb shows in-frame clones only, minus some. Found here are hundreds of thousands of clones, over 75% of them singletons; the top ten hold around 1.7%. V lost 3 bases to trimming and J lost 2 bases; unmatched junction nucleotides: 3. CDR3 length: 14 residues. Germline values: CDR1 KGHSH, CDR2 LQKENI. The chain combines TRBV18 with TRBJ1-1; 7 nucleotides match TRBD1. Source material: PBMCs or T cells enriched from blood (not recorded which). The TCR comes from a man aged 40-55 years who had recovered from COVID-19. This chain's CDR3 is CASSPRQGNTEAFF. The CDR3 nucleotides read TGTGCCAGCTCACCGAGACAGGGTAACACTGAAGCTTTCTTT.